This TCR beta chain stems from a study of early T cells in non-severe SARS-CoV-2 infection. Study at large: Unpaired chains resulted from sequencing bulk RNA of unsorted whole blood. Whole-study results and caveats: Comparison of clonotypes with VDJdb favored anti-spike CD8 responses while missing private and CD4 specificities.

Worth noting for this clonotype: Its antigen remains unidentified.

CDR1 LNHNV and CDR2 YYDKDF come from the germline V gene (reference sequence). V was pared by 3 bases and J by 4 bases, with 20 bases of the junction left unmatched. The CDR3 spans 19 residues. Individual cDNA molecules were tagged with unique molecular identifiers, the study reported. TCRdb redid the calling of the 5' RACE reads with MiXCR, one entry per CDR3 protein. This table holds 70,000 to 85,000 distinct CDR3 sequences, approximately 13% found once. This TCR was recovered from an adult who was a healthcare worker with PCR-confirmed SARS-CoV-2 infection or an uninfected control (not recorded which). This rearrangement joins TRBV15 to TRBJ2-5; 7 nucleotides align to TRBD2. Sequencing was performed on whole blood. The CDR3 sequence: CATSRPSIQAGRDRETQYF. The CDR3 bases are TGTGCCACCAGCAGGCCATCGATACAAGCGGGGAGAGATAGAGAGACCCAGTACTTC.